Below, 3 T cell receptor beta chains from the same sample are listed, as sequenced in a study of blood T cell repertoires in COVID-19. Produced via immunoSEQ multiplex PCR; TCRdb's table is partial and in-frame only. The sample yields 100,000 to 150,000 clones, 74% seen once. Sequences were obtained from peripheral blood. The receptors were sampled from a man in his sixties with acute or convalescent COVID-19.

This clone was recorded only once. This CDR3 reads CASSSTGASGNTIYF. DNA of the CDR3: TGTGCCAGCAGCTCGACAGGGGCCTCTGGAAACACCATATATTTT. This chain links TRBV7-9 with TRBJ1-3, with 8 bases aligning to TRBD1. This CDR3 spans 15 amino acids. CDR1 is SEHNR, CDR2 FQNEAQ, per germline (reference sequence). V shed 4 bases, J shed 0 bases, and the junction held 2 bases outside the gene matches.

The CDR3 DNA follows: TGCGCCAGCAGCGTCGCGGCCTCTATCGTCGAGCAGTACTTC. Residues: CASSVAASIVEQYF. The rearrangement links TRBV5-1 to TRBJ2-7, with no clear D. Trimming stripped 4 bases from V and 6 bases from J, with 17 bases between. The germline gives CDR1 SGHRS, CDR2 YFSETQ. The CDR3 length is 14 residues.

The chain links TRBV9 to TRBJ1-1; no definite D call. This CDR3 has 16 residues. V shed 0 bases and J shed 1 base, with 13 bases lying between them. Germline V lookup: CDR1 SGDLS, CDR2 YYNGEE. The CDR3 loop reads CASSVVPDTGNTEAFF. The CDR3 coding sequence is TGTGCCAGCAGCGTAGTACCCGATACGGGGAACACTGAAGCTTTCTTT.